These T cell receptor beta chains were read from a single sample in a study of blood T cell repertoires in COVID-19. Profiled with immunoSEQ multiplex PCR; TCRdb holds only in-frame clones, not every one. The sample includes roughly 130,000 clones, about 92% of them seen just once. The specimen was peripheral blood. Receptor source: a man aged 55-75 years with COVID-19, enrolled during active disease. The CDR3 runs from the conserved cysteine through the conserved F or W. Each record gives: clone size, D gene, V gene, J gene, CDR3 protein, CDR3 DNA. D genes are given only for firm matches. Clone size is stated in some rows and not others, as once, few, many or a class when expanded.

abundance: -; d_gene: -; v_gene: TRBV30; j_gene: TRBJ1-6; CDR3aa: CAWTGGPASNSPLHF; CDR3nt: TGTGCCTGGACGGGGGGGCCCGCTTCAAATTCACCCCTCCACTTT
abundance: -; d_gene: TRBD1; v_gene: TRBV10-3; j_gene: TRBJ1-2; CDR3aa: CAISGGTGGEDYTF; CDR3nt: TGTGCCATCAGTGGCGGGACAGGGGGCGAAGACTACACCTTC
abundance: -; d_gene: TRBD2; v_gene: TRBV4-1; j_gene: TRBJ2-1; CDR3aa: CASSQAPGASGTLNEQFF; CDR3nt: TGCGCCAGCAGCCAAGCCCCTGGGGCTAGCGGGACTCTCAATGAGCAGTTCTTC
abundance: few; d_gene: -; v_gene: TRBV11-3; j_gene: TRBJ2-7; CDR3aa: CASSLERLVGEQYF; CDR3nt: TGTGCCAGCAGCTTAGAAAGGCTAGTAGGCGAGCAGTACTTC
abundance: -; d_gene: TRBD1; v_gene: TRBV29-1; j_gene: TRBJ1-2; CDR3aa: CSVATGGPHGYTF; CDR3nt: TGCAGCGTTGCAACAGGGGGCCCTCATGGCTACACCTTC
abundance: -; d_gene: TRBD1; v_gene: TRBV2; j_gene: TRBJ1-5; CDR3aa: CASSAQGAGNQPQHF; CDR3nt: TGTGCCAGCAGTGCACAGGGGGCAGGCAATCAGCCCCAGCATTTT
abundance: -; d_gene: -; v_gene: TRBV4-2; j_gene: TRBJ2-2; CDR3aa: CASSQGRGTGELFF; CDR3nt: TGTGCCAGCAGCCAGGGGCGGGGCACCGGGGAGCTGTTTTTT
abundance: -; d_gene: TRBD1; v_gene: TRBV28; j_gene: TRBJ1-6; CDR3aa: CASRGTGALSSYNSPLHF; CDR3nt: TGTGCCAGCAGGGGGACAGGGGCCCTAAGCTCCTATAATTCACCCCTCCACTTT
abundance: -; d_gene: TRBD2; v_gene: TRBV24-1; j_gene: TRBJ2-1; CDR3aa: CATRGTSGYNEQFF; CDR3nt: TGTGCCACCCGAGGGACTAGCGGATACAATGAGCAGTTCTTC
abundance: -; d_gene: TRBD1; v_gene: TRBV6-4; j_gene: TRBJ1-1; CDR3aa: CASSVDRENTEAFF; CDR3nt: TGTGCCAGCAGTGTGGACAGGGAGAACACTGAAGCTTTCTTT
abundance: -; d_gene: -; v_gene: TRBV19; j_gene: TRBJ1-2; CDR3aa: CASSINREDGYTF; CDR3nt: TGTGCCAGTAGTATAAACAGGGAAGATGGCTACACCTTC
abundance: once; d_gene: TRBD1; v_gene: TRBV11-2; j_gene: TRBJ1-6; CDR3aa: CASSLYRGRSPLHF; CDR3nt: TGTGCCAGCAGCTTATACAGGGGGCGATCACCCCTCCACTTT
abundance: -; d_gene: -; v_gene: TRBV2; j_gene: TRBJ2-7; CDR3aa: CASSDPRSLADEQYF; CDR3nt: TGTGCCAGCAGTGACCCGAGATCTTTGGCGGACGAGCAGTACTTC
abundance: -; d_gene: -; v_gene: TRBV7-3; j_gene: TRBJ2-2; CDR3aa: CASRQGGEDTGELFF; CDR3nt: TGTGCCAGCCGGCAGGGGGGCGAGGACACCGGGGAGCTGTTTTTT
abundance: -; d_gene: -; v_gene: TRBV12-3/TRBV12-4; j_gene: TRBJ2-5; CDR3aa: CASSLTETQYF; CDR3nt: TGTGCCAGCAGTTTAACTGAGACCCAGTACTTC
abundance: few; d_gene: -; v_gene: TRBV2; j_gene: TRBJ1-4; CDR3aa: CASSETRDKGWEKLFF; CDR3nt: TGTGCCAGCAGTGAAACCCGGGACAAGGGGTGGGAAAAACTGTTTTTT
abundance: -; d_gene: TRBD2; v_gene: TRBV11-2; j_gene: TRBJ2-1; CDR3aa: CASSPYSPGGPGNEQFF; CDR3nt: TGTGCCAGCAGCCCTTACTCCCCGGGAGGGCCAGGGAATGAGCAGTTCTTC
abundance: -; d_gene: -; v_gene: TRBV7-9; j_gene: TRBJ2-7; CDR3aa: CASSLELDLNEQYF; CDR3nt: TGTGCCAGCAGCTTAGAACTAGATTTAAACGAGCAGTACTTC
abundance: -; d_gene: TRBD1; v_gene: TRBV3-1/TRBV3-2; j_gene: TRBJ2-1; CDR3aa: CASSQVQGISYNEQFF; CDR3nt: TGTGCCAGCAGCCAAGTACAGGGGATCTCCTACAATGAGCAGTTCTTC
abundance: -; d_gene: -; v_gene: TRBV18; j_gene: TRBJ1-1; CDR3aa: CASSRQGIDTEAFF; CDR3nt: TGTGCCAGCTCACGTCAGGGGATCGACACTGAAGCTTTCTTT
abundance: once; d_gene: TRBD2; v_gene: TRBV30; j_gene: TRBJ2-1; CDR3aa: CAWGQGSGAYNEQFF; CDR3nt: TGTGCCTGGGGCCAGGGTAGCGGGGCCTACAATGAGCAGTTCTTC
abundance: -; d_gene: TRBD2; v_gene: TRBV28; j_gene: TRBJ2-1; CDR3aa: CASSFGLAGLLSYNEQFF; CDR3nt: TGTGCCAGCAGTTTTGGACTAGCGGGTTTACTTAGCTACAATGAGCAGTTCTTC
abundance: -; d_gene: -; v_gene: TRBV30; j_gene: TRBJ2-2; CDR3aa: CAWGPDTGELFF; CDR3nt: TGTGCCTGGGGGCCGGACACCGGGGAGCTGTTTTTT
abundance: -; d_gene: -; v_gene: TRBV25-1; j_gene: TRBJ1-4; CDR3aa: CASTGQRGEKLFF; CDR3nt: TGTGCCAGCACCGGCCAAAGGGGGGAAAAACTGTTTTTT
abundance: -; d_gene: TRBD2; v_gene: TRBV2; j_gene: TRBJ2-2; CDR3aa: CASGGLAGVNTGELFF; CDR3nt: TGTGCCAGCGGGGGACTAGCGGGAGTTAACACCGGGGAGCTGTTTTTT
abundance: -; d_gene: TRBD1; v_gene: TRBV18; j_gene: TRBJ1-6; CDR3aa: CASSPTLDRAEGSPLHF; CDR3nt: TGTGCCAGCTCACCGACCCTAGACAGGGCGGAGGGCTCACCCCTCCACTTT
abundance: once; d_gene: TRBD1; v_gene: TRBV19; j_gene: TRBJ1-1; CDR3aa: CATSQGDRVLNTEAFF; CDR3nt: TGTGCGACTTCGCAGGGGGACAGAGTCTTGAACACTGAAGCTTTCTTT
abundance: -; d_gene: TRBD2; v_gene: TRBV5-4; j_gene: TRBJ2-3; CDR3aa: CASSLASGRGTDTQYF; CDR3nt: TGTGCCAGCAGCTTGGCTAGCGGGAGAGGCACAGATACGCAGTATTTT
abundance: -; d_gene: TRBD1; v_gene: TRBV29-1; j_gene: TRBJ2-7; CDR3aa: CSALGQGISYEQYF; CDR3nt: TGCAGCGCTTTGGGACAGGGCATCTCCTACGAGCAGTACTTC
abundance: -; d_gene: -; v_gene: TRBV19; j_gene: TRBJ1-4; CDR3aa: CAAGGEKLFF; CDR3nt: TGTGCAGCGGGGGGTGAAAAACTGTTTTTT
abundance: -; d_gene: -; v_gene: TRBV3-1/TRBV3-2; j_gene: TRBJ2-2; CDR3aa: CASSQGGNTGELFF; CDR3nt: TGTGCCAGCAGCCAAGGAGGGAACACCGGGGAGCTGTTTTTT
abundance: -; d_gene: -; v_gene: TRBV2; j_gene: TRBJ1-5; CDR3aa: CASSGYGGDSNQPQHF; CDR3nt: TGTGCCAGCAGTGGATATGGGGGGGATAGCAATCAGCCCCAGCATTTT
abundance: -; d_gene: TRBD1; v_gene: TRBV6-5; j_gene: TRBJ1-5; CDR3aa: CASSYSKGTANQPQHF; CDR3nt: TGTGCCAGCAGTTACTCGAAGGGGACAGCTAATCAGCCCCAGCATTTT
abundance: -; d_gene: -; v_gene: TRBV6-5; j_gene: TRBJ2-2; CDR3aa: CASSKGQNTGELFF; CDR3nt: TGTGCCAGCAGCAAGGGACAGAACACCGGGGAGCTGTTTTTT
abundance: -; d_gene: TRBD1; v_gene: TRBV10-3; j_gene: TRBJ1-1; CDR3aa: CAIGDRGEAFF; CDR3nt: TGTGCCATCGGGGACAGGGGGGAAGCTTTCTTT
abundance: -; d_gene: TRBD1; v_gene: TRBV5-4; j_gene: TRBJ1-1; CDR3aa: CASFRGQENTEAFF; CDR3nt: TGTGCCAGCTTTCGAGGACAGGAGAACACTGAAGCTTTCTTT
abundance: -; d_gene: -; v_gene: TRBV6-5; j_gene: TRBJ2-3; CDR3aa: CASSYSTGPSTDTQYF; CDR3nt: TGTGCCAGCAGTTATAGTACGGGTCCTAGCACAGATACGCAGTATTTT
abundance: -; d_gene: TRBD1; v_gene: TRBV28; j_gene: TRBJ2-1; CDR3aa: CASSSTTGGSNHNEQFF; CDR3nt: TGTGCCAGCAGTTCAACGACAGGGGGCTCGAACCACAATGAGCAGTTCTTC
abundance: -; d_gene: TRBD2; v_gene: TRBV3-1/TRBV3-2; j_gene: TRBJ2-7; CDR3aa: CASSQLAGYEQYF; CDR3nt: TGTGCCAGCAGCCAACTAGCGGGCTACGAGCAGTACTTC
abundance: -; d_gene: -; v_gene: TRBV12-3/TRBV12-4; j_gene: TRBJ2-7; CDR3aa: CASSFSLSYEQYF; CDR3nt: TGTGCCAGCAGTTTCTCCCTATCCTACGAGCAGTACTTC
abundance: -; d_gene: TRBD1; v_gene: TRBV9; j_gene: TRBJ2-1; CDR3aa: CASSVDEGQGGSYNEQFF; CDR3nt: TGTGCCAGCAGCGTAGATGAGGGACAGGGGGGCTCCTACAATGAGCAGTTCTTC
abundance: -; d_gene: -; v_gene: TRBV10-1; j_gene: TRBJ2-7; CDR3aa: CASSESTSEQYF; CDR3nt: TGCGCCAGCAGTGAGTCGACTTCCGAGCAGTACTTC
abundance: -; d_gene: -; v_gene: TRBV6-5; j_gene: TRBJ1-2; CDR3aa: CASSYPGANYGYTF; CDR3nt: TGTGCCAGCAGTTACCCAGGGGCTAACTATGGCTACACCTTC
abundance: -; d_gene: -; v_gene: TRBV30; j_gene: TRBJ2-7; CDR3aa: CAWSVNRYRTGVGDEQYF; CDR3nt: TGTGCCTGGAGTGTAAATAGGTACCGCACCGGGGTCGGCGACGAGCAGTACTTC
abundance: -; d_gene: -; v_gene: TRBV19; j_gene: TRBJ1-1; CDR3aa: CASSIPGVEAFF; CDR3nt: TGTGCCAGTAGTATACCCGGGGTCGAAGCTTTCTTT
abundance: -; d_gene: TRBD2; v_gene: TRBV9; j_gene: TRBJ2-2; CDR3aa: CASSPSISGMVTGELFF; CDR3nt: TGTGCCAGCAGCCCCTCGATTAGCGGGATGGTCACCGGGGAGCTGTTTTTT
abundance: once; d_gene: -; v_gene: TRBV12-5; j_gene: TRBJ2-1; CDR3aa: CASGLVTSHNEQFF; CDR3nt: TGTGCTAGTGGTTTGGTAACTAGCCACAATGAGCAGTTCTTC
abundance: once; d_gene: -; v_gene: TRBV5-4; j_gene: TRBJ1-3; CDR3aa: CASSLGTTGNTIYF; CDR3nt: TGTGCCAGCAGCTTGGGGACAACTGGAAACACCATATATTTT
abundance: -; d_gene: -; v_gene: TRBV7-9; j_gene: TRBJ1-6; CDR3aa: CASSLMRGSSYNSPLHF; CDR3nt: TGTGCCAGCAGCTTAATGCGGGGGAGCTCCTATAATTCACCCCTCCACTTT
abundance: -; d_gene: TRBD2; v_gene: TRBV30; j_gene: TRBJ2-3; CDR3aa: CAWRGGRATDTQYF; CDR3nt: TGTGCCTGGAGGGGCGGGAGGGCGACAGATACGCAGTATTTT
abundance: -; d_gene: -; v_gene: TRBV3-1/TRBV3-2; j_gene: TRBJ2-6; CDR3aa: CASRTESGANVLTF; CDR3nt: TGTGCCAGCCGGACAGAATCTGGGGCCAACGTCCTGACTTTC
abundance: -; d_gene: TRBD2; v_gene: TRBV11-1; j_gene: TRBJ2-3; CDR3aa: CASSPEGGSPQYF; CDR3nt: TGTGCCAGCAGCCCTGAGGGCGGGAGCCCCCAGTATTTT
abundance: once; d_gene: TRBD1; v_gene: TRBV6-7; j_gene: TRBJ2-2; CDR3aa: CASHPGDRGFTTGELFF; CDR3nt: TGTGCCAGCCACCCTGGAGACAGGGGATTTACCACCGGGGAGCTGTTTTTT
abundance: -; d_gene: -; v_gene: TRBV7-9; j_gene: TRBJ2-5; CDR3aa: CASSSMTGRETQYF; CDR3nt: TGTGCCAGCAGCTCAATGACAGGTCGAGAGACCCAGTACTTC
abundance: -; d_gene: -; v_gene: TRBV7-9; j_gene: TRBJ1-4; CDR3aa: CASGPPVRAAYEKLFF; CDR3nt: TGTGCCAGCGGCCCACCAGTGAGGGCCGCTTATGAAAAACTGTTTTTT
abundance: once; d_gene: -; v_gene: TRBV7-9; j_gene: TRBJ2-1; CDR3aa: CASSSQDYPYNEQFF; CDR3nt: TGTGCCAGCAGCTCTCAGGACTACCCTTATAATGAGCAGTTCTTC
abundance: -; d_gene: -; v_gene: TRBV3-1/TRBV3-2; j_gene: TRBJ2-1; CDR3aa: CASSPQGFSYNEQFF; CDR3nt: TGTGCCAGCAGCCCCCAGGGGTTCTCTTACAATGAGCAGTTCTTC
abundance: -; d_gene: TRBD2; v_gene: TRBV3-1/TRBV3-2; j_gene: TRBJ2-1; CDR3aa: CASSQGSGDYNEQFF; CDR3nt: TGTGCCAGCAGCCAAGGTAGCGGGGATTACAATGAGCAGTTCTTC
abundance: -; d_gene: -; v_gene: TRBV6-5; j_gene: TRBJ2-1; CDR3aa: CASGQGGYNEQFF; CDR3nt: TGTGCCAGTGGACAGGGAGGGTACAATGAGCAGTTCTTC